The subject of this entry is one TCR beta chain. The sample belongs to a study of blood T cell repertoires in COVID-19. Whole-study context: Sample material is recorded as cDNA or gDNA derived from T cells, B-cell-depleted T cells, or PBMCs.

TCRdb's copy holds only in-frame clones and misses some; the assay was immunoSEQ multiplex PCR. This table holds 100,000 to 140,000 clones, around four fifths found once. There are 12 residues in the CDR3. The ends were cut back, 3 bases at V and 4 bases at J, with 4 bases in the middle. The V gene's germline CDR1 is SNHLY and CDR2 FYNNEI. Sequencing was done on a sample of peripheral blood. This clonotype was obtained from an older man with acute or convalescent COVID-19. The genes are TRBV2 and TRBJ2-1; D remains ambiguous. CDR3 amino acids: CASSERYNEQFF. DNA for the CDR3: TGTGCCAGCAGTGAGAGGTACAATGAGCAGTTCTTC.